The 24 T cell receptor beta chains presented below share a single source sample, sequenced in a study of regulatory T cells in long-lasting Graves disease. Construction of TCR beta libraries relied on iRepertoire HTBI primers and on Arm-PCR targeting CDR3 regions. TCRdb re-called the multiplex PCR reads through MiXCR, storing one row per CDR3 protein. Of roughly 520,000 distinct CDR3 sequences detected, about 12% appear once; the ten largest clones hold almost 9%. The sample's time point: newly diagnosed GD, antithyroid drugs for less than 3 months. With RNA extracted from PBMCs as input, the TCR library was made. These same records also appear under a second study, on T cells in Graves' hyperthyroidism and ophthalmopathy.

Source: peripheral blood mononuclear cells (PBMCs), taken at new diagnosis, from a patient treated with antithyroid drugs. Every receptor here comes from a woman in her twenties or thirties with Graves disease.

In this sample, this clonotype turned up many times. J is TRBJ2-1 and V is TRBV18; TRBD2 matches 13 bases. Germline CDR1 is KGHSH and CDR2 is LQKENI. The CDR3 extends over 15 amino acids. V shed 4 bases, J shed 5 bases, and the junction held 2 bases outside the gene matches. As DNA, the CDR3 is TGTGCCAGCTCACTGGGGACTAGCGGGAACAATGAGCAGTTCTTC. It codes for CASSLGTSGNNEQFF.

This clonotype was seen more than once but under ten times. The chain joins TRBV3-1 to TRBJ2-5, with D tentatively TRBD2 (5 bases). The germline V gene encodes CDR1 LGHDT and CDR2 YNNKEL (reference sequence). Trimming cost V 0 bases and J 5 bases, with 31 bases left between them. The CDR3 contains 21 residues. DNA for the CDR3: TGTGCCAGCAGCCAAGATGGGTGGTTTCGTTACGAGGGAAGGGAAGAGGAGACCCAGTACTTC. Translating it yields CASSQDGWFRYEGREEETQYF.

The chain is built from TRBV6-2 or TRBV6-3 and TRBJ1-1; D is undetermined. CDR3 length equals 10 residues. Germline CDR1 is MNHEY and CDR2 is SVGEGT. V shed 7 bases and J shed 8 bases, with 8 bases lying between them. CDR3 region: CASTFTEAFF. CDR3 bases: TGTGCCAGCACTTTTACCGAAGCTTTCTTT.

The genes are TRBV27 and TRBJ1-1; D may be TRBD1 (5 bases). Between the trimmed V and J ends, which lost 4 bases and 5 bases, there was a span of 14 bases. The CDR3 runs 14 residues. Germline lookup yields CDR1 MNHEY and CDR2 SMNVEV (reference sequence). The CDR3 is CASSSAMGGTEAFF. The CDR3 DNA sequence: TGTGCCAGCAGTTCAGCGATGGGGGGAACTGAAGCTTTCTTT.

The V and J genes are TRBV18 and TRBJ1-1; maybe TRBD1 (6 bases). The germline CDR1 and CDR2 sequences are KGHSH and LQKENI. The length of the CDR3 is 13 residues. Trimming took 5 bases from V and 7 from J, leaving 14 bases between them. This CDR3 reads CASSAGVNGEAFF. CDR3 nucleotide sequence: TGTGCCAGCTCAGCAGGGGTAAACGGTGAAGCTTTCTTT.

The chain employs TRBV2 and TRBJ2-3; 13 nucleotides align to TRBD2. J lost 2 bases, V lost 8 bases, and 13 bases had no gene match. Germline CDR1 is SNHLY and CDR2 is FYNNEI. The CDR3 runs 18 residues. The DNA for the CDR3 is TGTGCCAGCTCACCCCCTAGACTAGCGGGAGGCGCCACAGATACGCAGTATTTT. Translation gives CASSPPRLAGGATDTQYF. The full variable domain, in which reference TRBV2 and TRBJ2-3 provide the parts outside the CDR3, is EPEVTQTPSHQVTQMGQEVILRCVPISNHLYFYWYRQILGQKVEFLVSFYNNEISEKSEIFDDQFSVERPDGSNFTLKIRSTKLEDSAMYFCASSPPRLAGGATDTQYFGPGTRLTVL.

This clonotype came up many times. The chain carries TRBV24-1 and TRBJ2-3; no reliable D call. The CDR3 totals 13 residues. Germline loops: CDR1 KGHDR, CDR2 SFDVKD. Deletions cut 9 bases from V and 0 bases from J, with 9 bases between. CDR3 sequence reads: CATQGSSTDTQYF. The CDR3 DNA is TGTGCCACCCAAGGTTCTAGCACAGATACGCAGTATTTT.

This clonotype was seen many times. This sequence joins TRBV10-1 and TRBJ2-3; possibly TRBD1 for D (6 bases). CDR1 WNHNN and CDR2 SYGVQD come from the germline V gene (reference sequence). V shed 2 bases and J shed 6 bases, with 18 bases lying between them. This CDR3 is built from 16 residues. CDR3 residues: CASSEQGMAVGDTQYF. The CDR3, as DNA: TGCGCCAGCAGTGAGCAGGGGATGGCCGTCGGGGATACGCAGTATTTT.

The sample holds many counts of this clonotype. The chain has TRBV11-3 and TRBJ1-2, with a weak D call TRBD1 (5 bases). The CDR3 extends over 12 amino acids. The V end lost 5 bases, the J end lost 3 bases, and 7 bases lay between the germline ends. Looked up from germline, CDR1 is SGHNT and CDR2 is YENEEA. CDR3 nucleotide sequence: TGTGCCAGCAGCCTGGGACACTATGGCTACACCTTC. Protein product: CASSLGHYGYTF.

The chain combines TRBV6-9 with TRBJ1-2; 10 positions agree with TRBD1. CDR1 and CDR2 (germline): MNHGY, SVAAGI. With 4 bases clipped from V and 4 bases from J, the junction kept 6 bases outside the gene matches. CDR3 size: 15 residues. The CDR3 reads CASSSPGQGSYGYTF. Here the CDR3 DNA reads TGTGCCAGCAGTTCTCCGGGACAGGGGAGCTATGGCTACACCTTC.

This clonotype occurred many times. The chain joins TRBV29-1 to TRBJ2-7, with unresolved D. Germline V CDR1 and CDR2: SQVTM, ANQGSEA. This CDR3 region has 13 residues. Deletions cut 6 bases from V and 5 bases from J, with 17 bases between. The CDR3 sequence is CSVAVVPPDEQYF. The DNA of the CDR3 is TGCAGCGTCGCCGTGGTTCCACCGGACGAGCAGTACTTC.

This clonotype was observed many times. The genes are TRBV28 and TRBJ1-1; 11 nucleotides match TRBD1. Germline CDR1 and CDR2: MDHEN and SYDVKM. V was clipped by 5 bases and J by 10 bases; unmatched bases: 3. The CDR3 is 12 residues long. The CDR3 here is CASSRDRGRAFF. The CDR3 nucleotides are TGTGCCAGCAGTCGGGACAGGGGGAGAGCTTTCTTT.

This clonotype came up many times. This chain connects TRBV2 to TRBJ2-5; TRBD2 matches at 14 bases. This CDR3 is 18 amino acids long. The germline V gene encodes CDR1 SNHLY and CDR2 FYNNEI. Trimming cost V 5 bases and J 4 bases; bases outside gene matches: 12. Written as DNA, the CDR3 is TGTGCCAGCAGTCAAATCGGACTAGCGGGAGGAAGAGGAGAGACCCAGTACTTC. Translated, it gives CASSQIGLAGGRGETQYF.

There are many counts of this clonotype. The rearrangement uses TRBV12-3 or TRBV12-4 and TRBJ1-4, with TRBD1 identical over 8 bases. CDR3 length: 15 amino acids. The junction had 6 bases not matched to a gene; V was cut back by 6 bases and J by 3 bases. The CDR3 nucleotides are TGTGCCAGCAGGACAGGGGATCGAGCTAATGAAAAACTGTTTTTT. This codes for CASRTGDRANEKLFF.

The sample holds a few counts of this clonotype. V usage is TRBV6-1 and J usage is TRBJ1-5, with TRBD1 identical over 11 bases. Germline CDR1 MNHNS, CDR2 SASEGT. This CDR3 has 19 residues. V was clipped by 4 bases and J by 1 base; unmatched bases: 12. CDR3 region: CASSVQPRDRGISNQPQHF. The CDR3 DNA is TGTGCCAGCAGTGTACAGCCCCGGGACAGGGGGATAAGCAATCAGCCCCAGCATTTT.

The table lists this clonotype with many counts. This chain joins TRBV15 and TRBJ2-3; no clear D. The CDR3 sequence is 16 residues long. Germline values: CDR1 LNHNV, CDR2 YYDKDF (reference sequence). Trimming left V 2 bases short and J 6 bases short, with 18 bases between. The chain's CDR3 is CATSRTIPLPQDTQYF. CDR3 bases: TGTGCCACCAGCAGAACAATCCCGCTCCCGCAGGATACGCAGTATTTT. The variable domain in full, completed from reference TRBV15 and TRBJ2-3, reads DAMVIQNPRYQVTQFGKPVTLSCSQTLNHNVMYWYQQKSSQAPKLLFHYYDKDFNNEADTPDNFQSRRPNTSFCFLDIRSPGLGDTAMYLCATSRTIPLPQDTQYFGPGTRLTVL.

This clonotype was counted ten times or more. This sequence joins TRBV3-1 and TRBJ1-5; maybe TRBD1 (5 bases). The CDR3 runs to 16 residues. Trimming pared 4 bases from V and 6 bases from J, leaving 19 bases between. From germline, CDR1 is LGHDT and CDR2 YNNKEL (reference sequence). The CDR3 protein is CASSPQPPPTVQPQHF. The CDR3 nucleotides are TGTGCCAGCAGCCCGCAGCCTCCCCCGACAGTTCAGCCCCAGCATTTT.

The table lists this clonotype with many counts. The genes are TRBV27 and TRBJ2-1; the D gene could be TRBD1 or TRBD2 (5 bases each). CDR3 length: 16 residues. V was cut by 5 bases and J by 7 bases, with 21 bases left in between. Germline V CDR1 and CDR2: MNHEY, SMNVEV (reference sequence). CDR3 in amino acids: CASSLDRDRARNEQFF. The CDR3 DNA is TGTGCCAGCAGTCTGGACCGGGACCGGGCAAGAAATGAGCAGTTCTTC.

The V and J genes are TRBV25-1 and TRBJ2-5; the D gene could be TRBD1 or TRBD2 (6 bases each). The CDR3 extends over 14 amino acids. Germline-derived CDR1 and CDR2 are MGHDK and SYGVNS. Trimming shortened V by 8 bases and J by 2 bases, and 15 bases separated the two germline ends. The DNA of the CDR3 is TGTGCCAGCGCAGAGGGGGGTTGGCAAGAGACCCAGTACTTC. Residues: CASAEGGWQETQYF.

This clonotype showed up many times. The chain employs TRBV12-3 or TRBV12-4 and TRBJ1-1; 10 nucleotides agree with TRBD1. The CDR3 has 14 amino acids. The V and J ends lost 6 bases and 5 bases, in that order; junction bases with no gene match: 6. The CDR3 DNA is TGTGCCAGCAGCAGACAGGGGGCGATGACTGAAGCTTTCTTT. Its protein is CASSRQGAMTEAFF.

The V and J genes are TRBV12-3 or TRBV12-4 and TRBJ1-1; TRBD1 aligns across 7 bases. After removal of 5 bases from V and 5 bases from J, the junction contained 8 bases not matched to a gene. CDR3 length: 14 residues. CDR3 amino acids: CASSRRQGRTEAFF. In nucleotides, the CDR3 is TGTGCCAGCAGTCGGAGACAGGGAAGGACTGAAGCTTTCTTT.

This clonotype has a handful of counts. The V call is TRBV24-1, the J call TRBJ2-2, with a weak D call TRBD2 (6 bases). Per the germline V gene, CDR1 is KGHDR and CDR2 is SFDVKD. Trimming stripped 4 bases from V and 4 bases from J, with 6 bases between. This CDR3 comprises 13 residues. The DNA of the CDR3 is TGTGCCACCAGTGAGGGACTCACCGGGGAGCTGTTTTTT. Encoded protein: CATSEGLTGELFF.

The chain employs TRBV7-9 and TRBJ1-1; D remains unclear. The V gene lost 6 bases and the J gene lost 3 bases, with 5 bases spanning the gap. Per germline, CDR1 SEHNR and CDR2 FQNEAQ (reference sequence). This CDR3 has 11 residues. Here the CDR3 reads CASRKDTEAFF. The CDR3 nucleotides read TGTGCCAGCAGGAAAGACACTGAAGCTTTCTTT.

Many counts were recorded for this clonotype. An end of the junction differs from the germline gene, which may be a read error. CDR3 sequence: CASSFEPTGYLNTESFF. CDR3 DNA: TGTGCCAGCAGCTTCGAACCGACAGGGTACTTGAACACTGAATCTTTCTTT. This chain links TRBV7-9 with TRBJ1-1; 7 nucleotides align to TRBD1. CDR3 length: 17 amino acids. Per the germline V gene, CDR1 is SEHNR and CDR2 is FQNEAQ (reference sequence).